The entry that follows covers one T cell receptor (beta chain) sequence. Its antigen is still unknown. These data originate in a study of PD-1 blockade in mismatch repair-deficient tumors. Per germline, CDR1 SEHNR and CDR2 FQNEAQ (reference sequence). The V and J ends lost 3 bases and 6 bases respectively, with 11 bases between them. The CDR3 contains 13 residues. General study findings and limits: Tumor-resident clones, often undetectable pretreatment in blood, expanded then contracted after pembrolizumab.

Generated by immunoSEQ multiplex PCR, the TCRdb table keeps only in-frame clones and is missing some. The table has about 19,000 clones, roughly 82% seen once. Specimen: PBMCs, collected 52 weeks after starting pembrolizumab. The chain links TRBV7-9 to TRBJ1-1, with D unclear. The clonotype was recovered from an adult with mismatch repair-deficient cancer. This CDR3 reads CASSLSESSEAFF. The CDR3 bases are TGTGCCAGCAGCTTGTCAGAATCATCTGAAGCTTTCTTT.